The sample holds one count of the clone carrying this T cell receptor beta chain. Sequencing was performed with immunoSEQ multiplex PCR; in TCRdb, only in-frame clones are kept and a portion is missing. This sample has roughly 120,000 clones, with around 90% found just once. This entry belongs to a study of T cell responses to AZD1222 COVID-19 vaccine. The germline V gene encodes CDR1 LGHNA and CDR2 YNFKEQ. The length of the CDR3 is 18 residues. V gave up 2 bases and J gave up 5 bases; unmatched junction bases: 11. Specimen: peripheral blood, collected on day 0 of AZD1222 vaccination. The sequence came from an adult in good health. The rearrangement uses TRBV4-2 and TRBJ1-6, with 8 nucleotides matching TRBD1. In DNA form, the CDR3 reads TGTGCCAGCAGCCAACGGGTCGGCAGGGGGCCCAATAATTCACCCCTCCACTTT. Residues: CASSQRVGRGPNNSPLHF.